This T cell receptor (beta chain) was profiled in a study of OX40 agonist ivuxolimab in advanced cancers. Clones were sequenced by immunoSEQ multiplex PCR, and TCRdb holds only the in-frame ones, with some missing. The repertoire holds 70,000 or so clones, with roughly 90% as singletons. Germline V gene lookup returns CDR1 SGHRS and CDR2 YFSETQ. J gave up 5 bases and V 4 bases, and 12 bases lay outside the gene matches. The CDR3 has 15 residues. The origin of this receptor is an adult with an advanced solid tumor such as melanoma, head and neck, liver or kidney cancer. The sequenced sample was CD4+ or CD8+ T cells sorted from blood, obtained in a trial of the OX40 agonist ivuxolimab. The gene calls are TRBV5-1 and TRBJ2-7; 7 bases fit TRBD1. The CDR3 protein is CASSPPATGSHEQYF. Written as DNA, the CDR3 is TGCGCCAGCAGCCCCCCTGCGACAGGGTCCCACGAGCAGTACTTC.